Listed here are 29 T cell receptor beta chains from one sample, sequenced in a study of T-cell memory formation after mild COVID-19. Using its own MiXCR run on the 5' RACE reads, TCRdb lists one record per CDR3 protein. The repertoire includes roughly 450,000 distinct CDR3 sequences, around a sixth of them detected once, and 9% to 15% sits in the top ten. Sequencing was carried out using PBMCs or a T cell subset sorted from them (not recorded which). These receptors originate from an adult woman who had mild COVID-19 (a few samples of this study predate the infection). Cell type and time point are not known.

Only a few counts were recorded for this clonotype. This sequence joins TRBV12-3 or TRBV12-4 and TRBJ1-2; D is ambiguous. V dropped 5 bases and J dropped 10 bases, with 20 bases sitting between them. CDR3 length: 14 amino acids. This chain's CDR3 is CASSPSRGLQPYTF. CDR3 bases: TGTGCCAGCAGTCCGAGCCGTGGCCTCCAACCCTACACCTTC.

This clonotype was detected a few times. This sequence joins TRBV20-1 and TRBJ1-2, with D possibly being TRBD1 (5 bases). V was shortened by 6 bases and J by 3 bases, with 14 bases between the two germline ends. The CDR3 loop spans 13 amino acids. From germline, CDR1 is DFQATT and CDR2 SNEGSKA (reference sequence). The CDR3 DNA sequence: TGCAGTGCACGATTCGGGACGGACTATGGCTACACCTTC. Protein sequence: CSARFGTDYGYTF.

The genes are TRBV12-3 or TRBV12-4 and TRBJ2-3; 15 bases fit TRBD2. The ends lost 3 bases at V and 5 bases at J; junction bases unmatched: 12. The CDR3 has 19 residues. CDR3 DNA sequence: TGTGCCAGCAGTTTGCCTAGTGGACTAGCGGGGGGGCTTATAGATACGCAGTATTTT. Encoded protein: CASSLPSGLAGGLIDTQYF.

This clonotype was seen at least ten times. V is TRBV5-1 and J is TRBJ2-7; TRBD2 might be the D (6 bases). The germline CDR1 and CDR2 sequences are SGHRS and YFSETQ. The V end was cut by 3 bases, the J end by 4 bases, with 11 bases between. The length of the CDR3 is 13 residues. CDR3 region: CASSSSSGYEQYF. As DNA, the CDR3 is TGCGCCAGCAGCTCCAGTAGCGGTTACGAGCAGTACTTC.

The CDR3 DNA follows: TGTGCCAGCAGCTTGGGAGGGGCGGGTTTCTCCTACGAGCAGTACTTC. This codes for CASSLGGAGFSYEQYF. The chain uses TRBV5-4 and TRBJ2-7; either TRBD1 or TRBD2 may fit D (5 bases each). CDR1 is SGHNT and CDR2 is YYREEE in the germline V gene (reference sequence). V lost 0 bases and J 0 bases, leaving 13 bases between the germline ends. This CDR3 region has 16 residues.

This clonotype has only a few counts. The chain joins TRBV4-3 to TRBJ2-3; TRBD1 or TRBD2 may be the D gene (6 bases each). The germline V gene has CDR1 LGHNA and CDR2 YSLEER. The CDR3 length is 17 residues. Trimming stripped 0 bases from V and 0 bases from J, with 13 bases between. Written as DNA, the CDR3 is TGCGCCAGCAGCCAAGAAGCCAGGGGAGGTAGCACAGATACGCAGTATTTT. It translates to CASSQEARGGSTDTQYF.

This clonotype has more than one count but fewer than ten. The chain uses TRBV18 and TRBJ2-3; D is possibly TRBD2 (5 bases). Trimming took off 2 bases at V and 3 bases at J, with 9 bases between the two ends. CDR3 length equals 14 residues. Germline CDR1 KGHSH, CDR2 LQKENI. The CDR3 here is CASSPRGITDTQYF. CDR3 bases: TGTGCCAGCTCACCAAGAGGGATTACAGATACGCAGTATTTT.

The V gene is TRBV9, the J gene TRBJ2-7; no firm D call. Germline V gene sequence: CDR1 SGDLS, CDR2 YYNGEE. The V and J ends lost 0 bases and 0 bases respectively, with 7 bases between them. This CDR3 spans 14 amino acids. This chain's CDR3 is CASSVDQRSYEQYF. Written as DNA, the CDR3 is TGTGCCAGCAGCGTAGATCAGCGCTCCTACGAGCAGTACTTC.

This clonotype occurred a few times. The chain carries TRBV24-1 and TRBJ2-3; the D call may be TRBD1 or TRBD2 (5 bases each). Trimming shortened V by 1 base and J by 5 bases, and 12 bases separated the two germline ends. This CDR3 spans 15 amino acids. The germline gives CDR1 KGHDR, CDR2 SFDVKD. The CDR3 coding sequence is TGTGCCACCAGTGATTTCAGGGACCTGGTAGATACGCAGTATTTT. Its protein product is CATSDFRDLVDTQYF.

The V call is TRBV15, the J call TRBJ2-3; tentative D call: TRBD2 (5 bases). V lost 1 base, J lost 3 bases, and 5 bases lay in between. Germline lookup yields CDR1 LNHNV and CDR2 YYDKDF (reference sequence). This CDR3 region has 13 residues. The CDR3 nucleotides read TGTGCCACCAGCAGAGGAGGGACAGATACGCAGTATTTT. Translation gives CATSRGGTDTQYF.

The chain has TRBV10-3 and TRBJ2-2; D gene unclear. Germline CDR1 and CDR2: ENHRY and SYGVKD. V gave up 2 bases and J gave up 6 bases, with 13 bases separating them. CDR3 length equals 15 residues. The CDR3 sequence: CAISEGTQLAGELFF. CDR3 sequence (DNA): TGTGCCATCAGTGAGGGTACCCAGTTGGCCGGGGAGCTGTTTTTT.

In its sample, this clonotype was seen many times. V usage is TRBV5-1 and J usage is TRBJ1-2, with D tentatively TRBD1 (6 bases). Looked up from germline, CDR1 is SGHRS and CDR2 is YFSETQ. Trimming left V 5 bases short and J 4 bases short, with 18 bases between. CDR3 length equals 15 residues. The CDR3 region has the DNA TGCGCCAGCAGGCCGTCTCCGGGACAATTCTATGGCTACACCTTC. Translation gives CASRPSPGQFYGYTF.

This clonotype was seen only a few times. The rearrangement joins TRBV7-9 to TRBJ1-5, with D unclear. Germline values: CDR1 SEHNR, CDR2 FQNEAQ (reference sequence). Trimming stripped 1 base from V and 9 bases from J, with 7 bases between. The CDR3 contains 12 residues. CDR3 region: CASSLVGGPQHF. The CDR3 bases are TGTGCCAGCAGCTTAGTTGGCGGGCCCCAGCATTTT. The whole variable domain, filled in from reference TRBV7-9 and TRBJ1-5, reads DTGVSQNPRHKITKRGQNVTFRCDPISEHNRLYWYRQTLGQGPEFLTYFQNEAQLEKSRLLSDRFSAERPKGSFSTLEIQRTEQGDSAMYLCASSLVGGPQHFGDGTRLSIL.

The CDR3 reads CASSLSLLTSGGEDEQFF. The CDR3 nucleotides read TGTGCCAGCAGTTTATCCCTCCTGACTAGCGGGGGTGAGGATGAGCAGTTCTTC. The chain recombines TRBV28 with TRBJ2-1; TRBD2 aligns across 12 bases. Germline V CDR1 and CDR2: MDHEN, SYDVKM. Trimming removed 1 base from V and 8 bases from J; junction bases left unmatched: 12. The CDR3 totals 18 residues.

This clonotype was detected ten times or more. This chain joins TRBV7-9 and TRBJ2-1; 13 bases agree with TRBD2. The ends lost 3 bases at V and 5 bases at J; junction bases unmatched: 16. Germline V gene data show CDR1 as SEHNR and CDR2 as FQNEAQ (reference sequence). This CDR3 contains 20 residues. This chain's CDR3 is CASSFPVVLTSGRWDNEQFF. Written as DNA, the CDR3 is TGTGCCAGCAGCTTCCCCGTCGTGCTGACTAGCGGGAGGTGGGACAATGAGCAGTTCTTC.

V gene TRBV20-1 combines with J gene TRBJ2-3; 7 bases are shared with TRBD2. Per the germline V gene, CDR1 is DFQATT and CDR2 is SNEGSKA (reference sequence). Losses at the gene ends were 6 bases for V and 1 base for J; bases not matched to a gene: 10. The CDR3 is 15 amino acids. In DNA, the CDR3 is TGCAGTGCACCCGATGGGCTAGCGGGCACAGATACGCAGTATTTT. Translating it yields CSAPDGLAGTDTQYF.

The CDR3, as DNA: TGTGCCAGCAGTCCATCCCCGGGGGTTGGGGATACGCAGTATTTT. Translated, it gives CASSPSPGVGDTQYF. The chain combines TRBV12-3 or TRBV12-4 with TRBJ2-3; tentative D call: TRBD2 (6 bases). V lost 5 bases and J lost 6, with 18 bases in between. The CDR3 is 15 residues long.

The chain has TRBV5-1 and TRBJ2-3; TRBD2 is a possible D gene (6 bases). Germline lookup yields CDR1 SGHRS and CDR2 YFSETQ. The CDR3 loop spans 16 amino acids. V dropped 4 bases and J dropped 4 bases, with 19 bases sitting between them. Here the CDR3 DNA reads TGCGCCAGCAGCCTTTCCGTCGGGGGAGGTGCAGATACGCAGTATTTT. Protein: CASSLSVGGGADTQYF.

This sequence joins TRBV5-1 and TRBJ1-2; D perhaps matches TRBD1 (5 bases). This CDR3 region has 17 residues. Germline lookup yields CDR1 SGHRS and CDR2 YFSETQ. V was pared by 4 bases and J by 7 bases, with 26 bases between. The CDR3 DNA is TGCGCCAGCAGCCGGAATCCGGTGGGGGATGCTTCGGGTGGCTACACCTTC. It translates to CASSRNPVGDASGGYTF.

This clonotype has only a few counts. The rearrangement uses TRBV4-1 and TRBJ2-2; weak D call: TRBD1 (5 bases). Per the germline V gene, CDR1 is MGHRA and CDR2 is YSYEKL. The CDR3 runs to 17 residues. Trimming pared 0 bases from V and 4 bases from J, leaving 15 bases between. The CDR3 DNA follows: TGCGCCAGCAGCCAAGACAGGGTTGGGGTTGTCACCGGGGAGCTGTTTTTT. Protein product: CASSQDRVGVVTGELFF.

The table lists this clonotype with a few counts. The chain recombines TRBV29-1 with TRBJ2-3; no clear D. The CDR3 totals 12 residues. The germline V gene encodes CDR1 SQVTM and CDR2 ANQGSEA. Trimming pared 7 bases from V and 1 base from J, leaving 9 bases between. CDR3 in DNA: TGCAGCGGACGGATAGGCACAGATACGCAGTATTTT. It yields the protein CSGRIGTDTQYF.

This clonotype was observed a handful of times. This rearrangement joins TRBV24-1 to TRBJ2-5; D possibly corresponds to TRBD2 (6 bases). Germline V gives CDR1 KGHDR, CDR2 SFDVKD. Trimming removed 7 bases at V and 5 bases at J, with 19 bases between. The CDR3 is made up of 15 amino acids. The CDR3 loop reads CATRAGGKLKETQYF. The CDR3 nucleotides are TGTGCCACCAGGGCTGGCGGGAAATTAAAGGAGACCCAGTACTTC.

V gene TRBV6-5 combines with J gene TRBJ2-7; D is perhaps TRBD1 or TRBD2 (5 bases each). The V gene's germline CDR1 is MNHEY and CDR2 SVGAGI. Trimming took off 8 bases at V and 6 bases at J, with 17 bases between the two ends. This CDR3 region has 13 residues. The CDR3, as DNA: TGTGCCAGCCACCGGGGCATCTCAGCCGAGCAGTACTTC. Amino acid sequence: CASHRGISAEQYF.

V and J are TRBV12-3 or TRBV12-4 and TRBJ1-1; possible D gene TRBD1, 5 bases. The CDR3 has 14 residues. The V gene lost 2 bases and the J gene lost 4 bases, with 11 bases spanning the gap. The CDR3 region is CASSLYRGSTEAFF. The CDR3 nucleotides read TGTGCCAGCAGTTTATATAGGGGAAGCACTGAAGCTTTCTTT.

This clonotype was observed many times. The chain carries TRBV4-1 and TRBJ2-1; no clear D. Trimming took 4 bases from V and 3 from J, leaving 10 bases between them. Germline-derived CDR1 and CDR2 are MGHRA and YSYEKL. The CDR3 totals 14 residues. CDR3 nucleotide sequence: TGCGCCAGCAGCCGCCCCGTCGGCTACAATGAGCAGTTCTTC. Translation: CASSRPVGYNEQFF.

In this sample, this clonotype turned up many times. The genes are TRBV5-1 and TRBJ2-7; TRBD1 matches 8 bases. From germline, CDR1 is SGHRS and CDR2 YFSETQ. V shed 4 bases and J 3 bases; nucleotides not matched to a gene: 3. This CDR3 region has 13 residues. In DNA, the CDR3 is TGCGCCAGCAGCCCCACAGGGGGCTACGAGCAGTACTTC. Amino acid sequence: CASSPTGGYEQYF.

The rearrangement uses TRBV6-1 and TRBJ1-5; 7 nucleotides align to TRBD1. CDR1 and CDR2 from the germline V gene are MNHNS and SASEGT. V shed 4 bases, J shed 3 bases, and the junction held 3 bases outside the gene matches. The CDR3 is made up of 14 amino acids. The CDR3 loop is CASSVGQINQPQHF. The CDR3 coding sequence is TGTGCCAGCAGTGTGGGACAGATCAATCAGCCCCAGCATTTT.

In this sample, this clonotype turned up a few times. V usage is TRBV5-1 and J usage is TRBJ1-1; unclear D gene. Between the trimmed V and J ends, which lost 0 bases and 2 bases, there was a span of 11 bases. The CDR3 extends over 15 amino acids. Germline V gene lookup returns CDR1 SGHRS and CDR2 YFSETQ. This CDR3 is CASSLVSSSNTEAFF. In DNA form, the CDR3 reads TGCGCCAGCAGCTTGGTGTCTTCTTCCAACACTGAAGCTTTCTTT.

This clonotype was seen a handful of times. CDR3 sequence: CASSSWGGETQYF. The CDR3 nucleotides read TGTGCCAGCAGCTCATGGGGGGGAGAGACCCAGTACTTC. The gene calls are TRBV7-6 and TRBJ2-5, with 7 bases matching TRBD2. With 4 bases clipped from V and 4 bases from J, the junction kept 3 bases outside the gene matches. Germline-derived CDR1 and CDR2 are SGHVS and FNYEAQ. CDR3 size: 13 residues.